Listed below are T cell receptor beta chains from one sample, sequenced in a study of blood T cell repertoires in COVID-19. TCRdb keeps only in-frame clones here, not all; method: immunoSEQ multiplex PCR. The repertoire holds about 130,000 clones, with 80% to 85% as singletons. Sequences were obtained from peripheral blood. The receptors shown here come from a woman in her forties or fifties with acute or convalescent COVID-19. Each CDR3 is given with its conserved first and last residue. The D gene is left open where the match is weak. Size values are once, few and many counts, or a class for expanded clones, and some rows have none.

j_gene | d_gene | abundance | v_gene | CDR3aa | CDR3nt
TRBJ2-3 | NA | NA | TRBV5-4 | CASSPEGDTQYF | TGTGCCAGCAGCCCCGAGGGTGATACGCAGTATTTT
TRBJ1-1 | NA | NA | TRBV4-2 | CASSQVNPQGMNTEAFF | TGTGCCAGCAGCCAAGTGAACCCACAGGGAATGAACACTGAAGCTTTCTTT
TRBJ1-6 | NA | once | TRBV6-4 | CASSASLGENSPLHF | TGTGCCAGCAGTGCCTCTCTCGGGGAAAATTCACCCCTCCACTTT
TRBJ2-1 | TRBD2 | NA | TRBV9 | CASSARLAGDYNEQFF | TGTGCCAGCAGCGCGAGACTAGCGGGAGACTACAATGAGCAGTTCTTC
TRBJ2-1 | NA | NA | TRBV4-1 | CASSQDWLVFF | TGCGCCAGCAGCCAAGATTGGTTAGTTTTCTTC
TRBJ2-7 | TRBD2 | NA | TRBV11-2 | CASGLAGSSYEQYF | TGTGCCAGCGGACTAGCGGGATCCTCCTACGAGCAGTACTTC
TRBJ2-1 | TRBD2 | few | TRBV5-1 | CASSLGAGGYNEQFF | TGCGCCAGCAGCCTCGGGGCGGGAGGCTACAATGAGCAGTTCTTC
TRBJ1-1 | TRBD1 | NA | TRBV13 | CASSGIRTGGSTEAFF | TGTGCCAGCAGCGGGATAAGGACAGGGGGGAGCACTGAAGCTTTCTTT
TRBJ2-5 | NA | NA | TRBV11-1 | CASSIPYTGQETQYF | TGTGCCAGCAGCATACCTTATACAGGGCAAGAGACCCAGTACTTC
TRBJ1-5 | NA | NA | TRBV27 | CASSLVGLNNQPQHF | TGTGCCAGCAGTTTAGTGGGACTCAACAATCAGCCCCAGCATTTT
TRBJ1-1 | NA | NA | TRBV6-2/TRBV6-3 | CASSYAKNTEAFF | TGTGCCAGCAGTTACGCGAAGAACACTGAAGCTTTCTTT
TRBJ1-5 | NA | NA | TRBV2 | CASSGQSQGFSNQPQHF | TGTGCCAGCAGTGGTCAAAGTCAGGGATTTAGCAATCAGCCCCAGCATTTT
TRBJ2-3 | TRBD2 | NA | TRBV13 | CASSQRLAGKSDTQYF | TGTGCCAGCAGCCAAAGACTAGCGGGAAAGTCAGATACGCAGTATTTT
TRBJ1-4 | TRBD1 | once | TRBV15 | CATSRDRGREKLFF | TGTGCCACCAGCAGAGACAGGGGGCGTGAAAAACTGTTTTTT
TRBJ2-1 | NA | NA | TRBV5-1 | CASSLGGARYNEQFF | TGCGCCAGCAGCTTAGGGGGGGCGCGGTACAATGAGCAGTTCTTC
TRBJ2-4 | TRBD2 | NA | TRBV7-2 | CASSLKILSGLGENIQYF | TGTGCCAGCAGCTTAAAGATCTTATCGGGACTAGGGGAAAACATTCAGTACTTC
TRBJ1-1 | NA | NA | TRBV6-5 | CASSHRNTEAFF | TGTGCCAGCAGTCACAGGAACACTGAAGCTTTCTTT
TRBJ1-1 | TRBD1 | few | TRBV7-2 | CASSFLAQGAEAFF | TGTGCCAGCAGCTTCCTAGCACAGGGGGCTGAAGCTTTCTTT
TRBJ1-1 | NA | NA | TRBV7-9 | CASSGRPGTEAFF | TGTGCCAGCAGCGGAAGACCGGGCACTGAAGCTTTCTTT
TRBJ2-7 | TRBD2 | NA | TRBV7-6 | CASSLAAGAYEQYF | TGTGCCAGCAGCTTAGCAGCGGGAGCATACGAGCAGTACTTC
TRBJ2-6 | NA | NA | TRBV27 | CASSFDIFSGANVLTF | TGTGCCAGCAGTTTCGACATTTTCTCTGGGGCCAACGTCCTGACTTTC
TRBJ1-2 | NA | few | TRBV6-5 | CASSYSRGDYGYTF | TGTGCCAGCAGTTACTCTAGGGGTGACTATGGCTACACCTTC
TRBJ2-1 | NA | NA | TRBV12-3/TRBV12-4 | CASRLGVHEQFF | TGTGCCAGCAGGCTCGGGGTTCATGAGCAGTTCTTC
TRBJ2-7 | NA | NA | TRBV5-1 | CASSEVAGPAYEQYF | TGCGCCAGCAGCGAGGTGGCGGGGCCCGCCTACGAGCAGTACTTC
TRBJ1-2 | TRBD1 | NA | TRBV7-6 | CASAINGLDRGGYTF | TGTGCCAGCGCCATCAATGGGTTAGACAGGGGCGGCTACACCTTC
TRBJ1-3 | NA | NA | TRBV3-1/TRBV3-2 | CASSQDSSGNTIYF | TGTGCCAGCAGCCAAGACAGCTCTGGAAACACCATATATTTT
TRBJ1-3 | TRBD1 | once | TRBV30 | CAWSVGGAAGNTIYF | TGTGCCTGGAGTGTAGGGGGCGCCGCTGGAAACACCATATATTTT
TRBJ2-1 | NA | once | TRBV1 | CTSSRPDGASGRSEQFF | TGCACCAGCAGCCGTCCTGATGGAGCTAGCGGGAGGTCTGAGCAGTTCTTC
TRBJ2-5 | NA | NA | TRBV3-1/TRBV3-2 | CASSRAGIAVGTQYF | TGTGCCAGCAGCCGTGCCGGGATCGCCGTCGGGACCCAGTACTTC
TRBJ1-2 | NA | NA | TRBV3-1/TRBV3-2 | CASSPGQPSFTF | TGTGCCAGCAGCCCAGGACAGCCTTCTTTTACCTTC
TRBJ1-2 | NA | NA | TRBV27 | CASSYSLDRRNYGYTF | TGTGCCAGCAGTTACTCCCTCGACAGGAGGAACTATGGCTACACCTTC
TRBJ2-5 | TRBD2 | NA | TRBV2 | CASRGRAGAETQYF | TGTGCCAGCCGCGGGAGGGCCGGGGCGGAGACCCAGTACTTC